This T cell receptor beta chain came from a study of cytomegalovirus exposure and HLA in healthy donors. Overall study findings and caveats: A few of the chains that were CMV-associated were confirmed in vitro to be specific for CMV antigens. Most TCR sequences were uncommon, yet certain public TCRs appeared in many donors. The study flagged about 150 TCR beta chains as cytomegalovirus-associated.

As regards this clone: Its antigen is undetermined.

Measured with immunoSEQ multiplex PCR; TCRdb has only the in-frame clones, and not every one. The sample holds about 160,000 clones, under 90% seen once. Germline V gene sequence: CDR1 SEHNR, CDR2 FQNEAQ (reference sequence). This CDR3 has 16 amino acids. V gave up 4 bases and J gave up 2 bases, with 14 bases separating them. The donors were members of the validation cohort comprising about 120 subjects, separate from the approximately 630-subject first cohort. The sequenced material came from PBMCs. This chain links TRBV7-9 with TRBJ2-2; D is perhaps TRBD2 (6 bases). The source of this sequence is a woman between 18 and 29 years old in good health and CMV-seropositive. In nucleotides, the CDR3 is TGTGCCAGCAGCTCCGGCGGGGTGCGTAACACCGGGGAGCTGTTTTTT. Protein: CASSSGGVRNTGELFF.